The 25 T cell receptor beta chains given below trace back to one sample, sequenced in a study of T cell changes during pregnancy in multiple sclerosis. TCRdb's table, derived via immunoSEQ multiplex PCR, lists solely in-frame clones and lacks some. The repertoire holds tens of thousands of clones, approximately 94% seen once, with 2.5% to 3.5% in the top ten. The sequencing here drew on CD8+ T cells from peripheral blood mononuclear cells, taken in the second trimester of pregnancy. All receptors derive from a female donor with multiple sclerosis, enrolled in a pregnancy study.

The chain recombines TRBV4-2 with TRBJ2-1; 11 bases line up with TRBD2. The V and J ends lost 4 bases and 6 bases, in that order; junction bases with no gene match: 8. Germline V CDR1 and CDR2: LGHNA, YNFKEQ. This CDR3 is built from 16 residues. CDR3 bases: TGTGCCAGCAGCCGCACGACTAGCGGGACGGGCAATGAGCAGTTCTTC. This sequence encodes CASSRTTSGTGNEQFF.

The rearrangement links TRBV7-2 to TRBJ1-3, with 7 positions matching TRBD1. V gave up 1 base and J gave up 0 bases; unmatched junction bases: 9. The germline V gene encodes CDR1 SGHTA and CDR2 FQGNSA. This CDR3 comprises 18 residues. The CDR3 sequence: CASSLEVGTVFSGNTIYF. The DNA of the CDR3 is TGTGCCAGCAGCTTAGAGGTGGGGACAGTATTCTCTGGAAACACCATATATTTT.

J is TRBJ2-2 and V is TRBV10-1; D uncertain. V lost 10 bases to trimming and J lost 7 bases, with 13 bases between them. CDR3 length: 12 residues. Germline V gives CDR1 WNHNN, CDR2 SYGVQD (reference sequence). CDR3 in amino acids: CATSDMGGELFF. Here the CDR3 DNA reads TGCGCCACCTCTGACATGGGCGGGGAGCTGTTTTTT.

The chain has TRBV11-2 and TRBJ2-5; 7 nucleotides match TRBD2. CDR3 size: 14 residues. The germline V gene has CDR1 SGHAT and CDR2 FQNNGV. J lost 5 bases, V lost 5 bases, and 8 bases had no gene match. DNA for the CDR3: TGTGCCAGCAGCCCATCTTCCGGGGGGGAGACCCAGTACTTC. Translating gives CASSPSSGGETQYF.

The chain has TRBV11-2 and TRBJ2-1; TRBD2 agrees at 11 bases. Germline V CDR1 and CDR2: SGHAT, FQNNGV. This CDR3 is built from 16 residues. V gave up 5 bases and J gave up 3 bases; unmatched junction bases: 6. Here the CDR3 reads CASSGILAGVYNEQFF. As DNA, the CDR3 is TGTGCCAGCAGCGGCATACTAGCGGGAGTCTACAATGAGCAGTTCTTC.

This clone came up a few times. This chain uses TRBV27 with TRBJ2-7; tentative D call: TRBD1 (6 bases). Germline CDR1 and CDR2: MNHEY and SMNVEV (reference sequence). This CDR3 has 17 amino acids. V lost 3 bases and J 2 bases, leaving 20 bases between the germline ends. CDR3 sequence (DNA): TGTGCCAGCAGTTTCGGGGTGATCGGGACAAACCCCTACGAGCAGTACTTC. The encoded protein is CASSFGVIGTNPYEQYF.

The chain joins TRBV29-1 to TRBJ2-1; D is undetermined. The CDR3 is 14 amino acids. CDR1 is SQVTM and CDR2 is ANQGSEA in the germline V gene. Trimming cost V 3 bases and J 8 bases, with 17 bases left between them. In DNA, the CDR3 is TGCAGCGTTGATCAGGCTGACCTTAGGCATGAGCAGTTCTTC. It yields the protein CSVDQADLRHEQFF.

The chain combines TRBV11-3 with TRBJ1-2, with unresolved D. The CDR3 totals 16 residues. The V end was cut by 5 bases, the J end by 4 bases, with 20 bases between. Germline lookup yields CDR1 SGHNT and CDR2 YENEEA. In DNA, the CDR3 is TGTGCCAGCAGCGACTACCGGGCCCCGGGTGGCTATGGCTACACCTTC. Protein sequence: CASSDYRAPGGYGYTF.

The rearrangement joins TRBV28 to TRBJ2-7; 7 bases are a match to TRBD1. In germline, CDR1 is MDHEN, CDR2 SYDVKM. Losses at the gene ends were 7 bases for V and 1 base for J; bases not matched to a gene: 10. The CDR3 has 15 residues. The CDR3 region is CASTLTGSLSYEQYF. The CDR3 coding sequence is TGTGCCAGCACCCTGACAGGGTCCCTATCCTACGAGCAGTACTTC.

This chain links TRBV27 with TRBJ2-3, with 7 bases that match TRBD1. The length of the CDR3 is 15 residues. The germline CDR1 and CDR2 sequences are MNHEY and SMNVEV (reference sequence). J lost 1 base, V lost 5 bases, and 6 bases had no gene match. The CDR3 coding sequence is TGTGCCAGCAGTAGAGGGACAGAGGGCACAGATACGCAGTATTTT. It codes for CASSRGTEGTDTQYF.

This chain uses TRBV27 with TRBJ2-7; 7 bases align to TRBD2. Germline loops: CDR1 MNHEY, CDR2 SMNVEV (reference sequence). The CDR3 runs to 16 residues. With V trimmed by 1 base and J by 1 base, 7 bases remained unmatched. The CDR3 loop is CASSLYWTSGSYEQYF. The CDR3 bases are TGTGCCAGCAGTTTATATTGGACTAGTGGGTCCTACGAGCAGTACTTC.

The genes are TRBV5-8 and TRBJ2-7; D is perhaps TRBD1 (5 bases). The V gene's germline CDR1 is SGHTS and CDR2 YDEGEE. Trimming cost V 7 bases and J 6 bases, with 26 bases left between them. This CDR3 region has 16 residues. The CDR3 DNA reads TGTGCCAGCCCCGCCGAAGGGGCCGTGGTCAACGGCGAGCAGTACTTC. Translation: CASPAEGAVVNGEQYF.

J is TRBJ2-1 and V is TRBV29-1; TRBD2 matches at 13 bases. The CDR3 contains 16 residues. The trim removed 6 bases at V and 4 bases at J, leaving 9 bases unmatched. Germline loops: CDR1 SQVTM, CDR2 ANQGSEA. The CDR3 sequence is CSVQILAGGPYNEQFF. For the CDR3, the DNA is TGCAGCGTCCAAATACTAGCGGGAGGGCCGTACAATGAGCAGTTCTTC.

The chain uses TRBV29-1 and TRBJ2-3; a possible D gene is TRBD2 (6 bases). Trimming took 6 bases from V and 2 from J, leaving 12 bases between them. Germline loops: CDR1 SQVTM, CDR2 ANQGSEA. The CDR3 runs to 13 residues. The CDR3 is CSVERGYTDTQYF. In DNA, the CDR3 is TGCAGCGTCGAACGGGGGTACACAGATACGCAGTATTTT.

The chain is built from TRBV29-1 and TRBJ2-5; D may be TRBD1 (5 bases). V shed 7 bases and J shed 6 bases, with 15 bases lying between them. CDR3 length: 12 amino acids. Germline CDR1 SQVTM, CDR2 ANQGSEA. The CDR3: CSGATGGQTQYF. Written as DNA, the CDR3 is TGCAGCGGCGCCACAGGCGGACAGACCCAGTACTTC.

The rearrangement uses TRBV27 and TRBJ2-7, with 7 bases matching TRBD1. V lost 1 base and J lost 4; bases outside the gene matches: 4. The CDR3 consists of 14 residues. CDR1 and CDR2 (germline): MNHEY, SMNVEV (reference sequence). The CDR3 loop reads CASSLWDRTYEQYF. In DNA, the CDR3 is TGTGCCAGCAGTTTATGGGACAGAACATACGAGCAGTACTTC.

This chain connects TRBV5-1 to TRBJ1-1, with 10 positions matching TRBD1. Germline V gives CDR1 SGHRS, CDR2 YFSETQ. There are 15 residues in the CDR3. V lost 2 bases, J lost 6 bases, and 7 bases stayed unmatched. This CDR3 is CASSLNRDRGPEAFF. Written as DNA, the CDR3 is TGCGCCAGCAGCTTAAACCGGGACAGGGGCCCTGAAGCTTTCTTT.

This chain links TRBV11-2 with TRBJ2-3; 9 bases align to TRBD1. The ends lost 4 bases at V and 5 bases at J; junction bases unmatched: 7. This CDR3 is 15 amino acids long. Germline loops: CDR1 SGHAT, CDR2 FQNNGV. CDR3 DNA sequence: TGTGCCAGCAGCTCCTGGGACAGGGAGGAAGATACGCAGTATTTT. Residues: CASSSWDREEDTQYF. Complete variable domain (other parts from reference TRBV11-2 and TRBJ2-3): EAGVAQSPRYKIIEKRQSVAFWCNPISGHATLYWYQQILGQGPKLLIQFQNNGVVDDSQLPKDRFSAERLKGVDSTLKIQPAKLEDSAVYLCASSSWDREEDTQYFGPGTRLTVL.

The rearrangement joins TRBV5-5 to TRBJ2-7; possible D gene TRBD2, 7 bases. CDR3 length: 16 residues. Germline CDR1 is SGHKS and CDR2 is YYEKEE (reference sequence). V was cut by 3 bases and J by 2 bases, with 18 bases left in between. In DNA form, the CDR3 reads TGTGCCAGCAGCTGGGGGGGGGCGCCTGAAACCTACGAGCAGTACTTC. Its translation: CASSWGGAPETYEQYF. The entire variable domain, with the rest obtained from reference TRBV5-5 and TRBJ2-7, is as follows: DAGVTQSPTHLIKTRGQQVTLRCSPISGHKSVSWYQQVLGQGPQFIFQYYEKEERGRGNFPDRFSARQFPNYSSELNVNALLLGDSALYLCASSWGGAPETYEQYFGPGTRLTVT.

V gene TRBV10-2 combines with J gene TRBJ1-2; a possible D gene is TRBD1 (5 bases). Germline lookup yields CDR1 WSHSY and CDR2 SAAADI. V lost 0 bases and J lost 4, with 15 bases in between. The CDR3 spans 16 residues. The CDR3 loop reads CASSESGTQGFYGYTF. CDR3 sequence (DNA): TGCGCCAGCAGTGAGTCCGGCACGCAGGGATTCTATGGCTACACCTTC.

This rearrangement joins TRBV13 to TRBJ2-7; D remains unclear. The V gene's germline CDR1 is PRHDT and CDR2 FYEKMQ (reference sequence). Trimming removed 1 base at V and 0 bases at J, with 7 bases between. This CDR3 has 14 residues. CDR3 region: CASSLAGTSYEQYF. The CDR3 nucleotides are TGTGCCAGCAGCTTAGCCGGTACCTCCTACGAGCAGTACTTC. The full variable domain, with the rest looked up from reference TRBV13 and TRBJ2-7, is AAGVIQSPRHLIKEKRETATLKCYPIPRHDTVYWYQQGPGQDPQFLISFYEKMQSDKGSIPDRFSAQQFSDYHSELNMSSLELGDSALYFCASSLAGTSYEQYFGPGTRLTVT.

The CDR3 bases are TGTGCCAGCAGCCACGAATCGGTGAACACTGAAGCTTTCTTT. It is translated as CASSHESVNTEAFF. The chain is built from TRBV6-8 and TRBJ1-1; D remains unclear. V was cut by 6 bases and J by 0 bases, with 11 bases left in between. CDR3 length: 14 amino acids. CDR1 MNHGY and CDR2 SAAAGT come from the germline V gene.

V gene TRBV4-2 combines with J gene TRBJ1-1; D is perhaps TRBD1 (6 bases). The germline V gene has CDR1 LGHNA and CDR2 YNFKEQ. The length of the CDR3 is 14 residues. V was shortened by 1 base and J by 5 bases, with 11 bases between the two germline ends. The CDR3 loop is CASSQAVQGTEAFF. CDR3 nucleotide sequence: TGTGCCAGCAGCCAAGCGGTCCAGGGGACTGAAGCTTTCTTT.

In this sample, this clone turned up once. This chain uses TRBV5-1 with TRBJ1-2, with 7 bases aligning to TRBD1. The CDR3 is 14 residues long. Germline loops: CDR1 SGHRS, CDR2 YFSETQ. The ends lost 5 bases at V and 5 bases at J; junction bases unmatched: 9. The DNA for the CDR3 is TGCGCCAGCAGATGGGCAGGGGGAGATTATGGCTACACCTTC. Translated, it gives CASRWAGGDYGYTF.

The gene calls are TRBV6-1 and TRBJ2-1; TRBD1 aligns across 7 bases. This CDR3 spans 16 amino acids. Trimming removed 3 bases from V and 3 bases from J; junction bases left unmatched: 8. Germline assignment: CDR1 MNHNS and CDR2 SASEGT. The CDR3 protein is CASSEDRRLYYNEQFF. The CDR3 DNA reads TGTGCCAGCAGTGAGGACAGGAGGCTTTACTACAATGAGCAGTTCTTC.